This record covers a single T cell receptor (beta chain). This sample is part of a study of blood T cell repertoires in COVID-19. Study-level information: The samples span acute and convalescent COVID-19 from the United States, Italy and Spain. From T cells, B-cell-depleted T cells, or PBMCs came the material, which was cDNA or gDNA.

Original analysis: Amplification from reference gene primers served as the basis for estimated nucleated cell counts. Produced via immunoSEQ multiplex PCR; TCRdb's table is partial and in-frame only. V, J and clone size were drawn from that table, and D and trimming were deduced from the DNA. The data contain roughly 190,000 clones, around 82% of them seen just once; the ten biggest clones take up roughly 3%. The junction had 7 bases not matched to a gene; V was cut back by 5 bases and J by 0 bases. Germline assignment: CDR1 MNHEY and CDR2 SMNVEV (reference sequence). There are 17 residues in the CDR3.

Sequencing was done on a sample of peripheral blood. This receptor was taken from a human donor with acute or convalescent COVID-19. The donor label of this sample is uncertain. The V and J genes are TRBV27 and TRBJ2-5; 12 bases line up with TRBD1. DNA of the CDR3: TGTGCCAGCAGTACGGGACAGGGGGCCCCGTACCAAGAGACCCAGTACTTC. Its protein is CASSTGQGAPYQETQYF.